This T cell receptor (beta chain) was documented in a study of T-cell reconstitution after alpha-beta-depleted transplantation in children. This clonotype was observed many times. As it was prepared, the TCRbeta library received unique molecular identifiers. TCRdb called the PCR reads again in MiXCR, with one record for every CDR3 protein. The sample has approximately 420,000 distinct CDR3 sequences; around 9.9% are singletons. This CDR3 is built from 14 residues. The germline V gene has CDR1 SGHRS and CDR2 YFSETQ. The ends were cut back, 4 bases at V and 5 bases at J, with 15 bases in the middle. The sequence was collected from a human donor who donated a stem cell graft to a child with acute myeloid leukemia. The chain joins TRBV5-1 to TRBJ2-5, with D perhaps TRBD1 (6 bases). The sequencing used PBMCs from the stem cell graft donor, collected from the stem cell graft. The CDR3 sequence: CASSPGTSRETQYF. DNA for the CDR3: TGCGCCAGCAGCCCTGGGACATCTCGGGAGACCCAGTACTTC. Complete variable domain (other parts from reference TRBV5-1 and TRBJ2-5): KAGVTQTPRYLIKTRGQQVTLSCSPISGHRSVSWYQQTPGQGLQFLFEYFSETQRNKGNFPGRFSGRQFSNSRSEMNVSTLELGDSALYLCASSPGTSRETQYFGPGTRLLVL.